The clone carrying this T cell receptor (beta chain) was detected only a few times. Followed over time, Seattle patients had been enrolled while infection was active. CDR1 DFQATT and CDR2 SNEGSKA come from the germline V gene (reference sequence). The CDR3 covers 13 residues. Trimming stripped 3 bases from V and 5 bases from J, with 11 bases between. The data originate from a study of blood T cell repertoires in COVID-19. Measured with immunoSEQ multiplex PCR; TCRdb has only the in-frame clones, and not every one. This table holds around 220,000 clones, about 88% found once. Source material: peripheral blood. The TCR was taken from a woman between 50 and 59 years old with COVID-19, enrolled during active disease. The gene calls are TRBV20-1 and TRBJ1-5; tentative D call: TRBD1 (6 bases). Here the CDR3 reads CSASMAGDQPQHF. For the CDR3, the DNA is TGCAGTGCTAGTATGGCAGGGGATCAGCCCCAGCATTTT.